These 21 T cell receptor beta chains were sequenced from one sample in a study of blood T cell repertoires in COVID-19. Only in-frame clones appear in the TCRdb table, and some are missing; sequencing was by immunoSEQ multiplex PCR. The table records roughly 290,000 clones, around 90% of them present only once. Sequenced: PBMCs or T cells enriched from blood (not recorded which). The receptors derive from a woman in her thirties or forties who had recovered from COVID-19.

The chain combines TRBV5-4 with TRBJ2-7, with D maybe TRBD2 (6 bases). The V end lost 5 bases, the J end lost 0 bases, and 15 bases lay between the germline ends. CDR1 SGHNT and CDR2 YYREEE come from the germline V gene (reference sequence). CDR3 length: 15 amino acids. CDR3 sequence: CASSRGTASSYEQYF. Here the CDR3 DNA reads TGTGCCAGCAGTCGGGGGACGGCGAGCTCCTACGAGCAGTACTTC. The variable domain in full, completed from reference TRBV5-4 and TRBJ2-7, reads ETGVTQSPTHLIKTRGQQVTLRCSSQSGHNTVSWYQQALGQGPQFIFQYYREEENGRGNFPPRFSGLQFPNYSSELNVNALELDDSALYLCASSRGTASSYEQYFGPGTRLTVT.

The chain carries TRBV30 and TRBJ1-2; no firm D call. Trimming cost V 0 bases and J 5 bases, with 10 bases left between them. Germline lookup yields CDR1 GTSNPN and CDR2 SVGIG (reference sequence). The CDR3 extends over 13 amino acids. The CDR3 DNA sequence: TGTGCCTGGAGTGTTGGGCGAAATTATGGCTACACCTTC. Translation gives CAWSVGRNYGYTF.

The chain joins TRBV29-1 to TRBJ2-5; no firm D call. CDR1 SQVTM and CDR2 ANQGSEA come from the germline V gene. Deletions cut 6 bases from V and 5 bases from J, with 16 bases between. This CDR3 comprises 13 residues. The CDR3: CSVYLTPRETQYF. In DNA form, the CDR3 reads TGCAGCGTATACTTGACTCCTCGGGAGACCCAGTACTTC.

About this clone: At one end, the junction sequence differs from germline, possibly due to a read error. The sample holds other DNA sequences that translate to the same CDR3. V gene TRBV27 combines with J gene TRBJ1-2; D is perhaps TRBD1 (5 bases). This CDR3 is built from 13 residues. Germline CDR1 is MNHEY and CDR2 is SMNVEV (reference sequence). The chain's CDR3 is CASSLRGLYGYTF. Written as DNA, the CDR3 is TGTGCCAGTAGTTTAAGGGGTTTGTATGGCTACACCTTC.

V gene TRBV5-1 combines with J gene TRBJ2-7; the D is unclear. Germline lookup yields CDR1 SGHRS and CDR2 YFSETQ. Trimming left V 3 bases short and J 1 base short, with 8 bases between. CDR3 length equals 13 residues. The CDR3 DNA reads as TGCGCCAGCAGCTACGACGGGTCCTACGAGCAGTACTTC. It specifies CASSYDGSYEQYF.

The chain combines TRBV18 with TRBJ1-2, with 9 bases that match TRBD1. The V gene end was trimmed by 3 bases and the J gene end by 8 bases; junction bases not matched to a gene: 13. This CDR3 spans 16 amino acids. The V gene's germline CDR1 is KGHSH and CDR2 LQKENI. DNA for the CDR3: TGTGCCAGCTCACCTCGGAGCGGGGGACAGGGAGGCGGCTACACCTTC. Translated, it gives CASSPRSGGQGGGYTF.

Regarding this clone: Germline and junction disagree at one end, which may indicate a read error. The J gene is TRBJ2-3, the V gene TRBV7-7; 9 nucleotides align to TRBD1. Germline CDR1 is SSHAT and CDR2 is FNYEAQ (reference sequence). The CDR3 covers 15 residues. The CDR3 DNA is TGTGCTAGCAGCCCTCCGACAGGGGGTACAGATACGCAGTATTTT. It specifies CASSPPTGGTDTQYF.

The chain links TRBV11-2 to TRBJ2-1; the match to TRBD2 covers 10 bases. Germline CDR1 SGHAT, CDR2 FQNNGV. The trim removed 5 bases at V and 6 bases at J, leaving 7 bases unmatched. This CDR3 has 15 amino acids. CDR3 DNA sequence: TGTGCCAGCAGCACACGGACTAGCGGCGGCAATGAGCAGTTCTTC. This gives the protein CASSTRTSGGNEQFF.

The chain employs TRBV5-4 and TRBJ1-1, with 7 bases lining up with TRBD1. Trimming at V came to 8 bases and at J to 3 bases, leaving 16 bases not matched to a gene. The CDR3 length is 16 residues. Germline V CDR1 and CDR2: SGHNT, YYREEE (reference sequence). The DNA of the CDR3 is TGTGCCAGTACGGGGGGGAACAGGGGTTGGGACACTGAAGCTTTCTTT. It codes for CASTGGNRGWDTEAFF.

The CDR3 bases are TGTGCCAGCAGCTGGGGGGACAGGGGGAAGTACAATGAGCAGTTCTTC. Encoded protein: CASSWGDRGKYNEQFF. The chain combines TRBV5-4 with TRBJ2-1; 11 positions match TRBD1. This CDR3 contains 16 residues. Germline V gene sequence: CDR1 SGHNT, CDR2 YYREEE (reference sequence). The ends lost 3 bases at V and 4 bases at J; junction bases unmatched: 6.

This clone is a singleton in its sample. The chain is built from TRBV28 and TRBJ1-2; no firm D call. V was clipped by 6 bases and J by 0 bases, with 11 bases between them. The germline V gene encodes CDR1 MDHEN and CDR2 SYDVKM. CDR3 length equals 14 residues. CDR3 DNA sequence: TGTGCCAGCAGCCCGGGTTTTGCTAACTATGGCTACACCTTC. Encoded protein: CASSPGFANYGYTF.

This chain links TRBV11-2 with TRBJ1-4; TRBD1 matches 7 bases. CDR1 SGHAT and CDR2 FQNNGV come from the germline V gene. The CDR3 length is 16 residues. V was pared by 4 bases and J by 0 bases, with 5 bases of the junction left unmatched. CDR3 DNA: TGTGCCAGCAGCTCCCTAGACAGGGCAACTAATGAAAAACTGTTTTTT. It translates to CASSSLDRATNEKLFF. Using reference TRBV11-2 and TRBJ1-4 for the parts outside the CDR3, the full variable domain is EAGVAQSPRYKIIEKRQSVAFWCNPISGHATLYWYQQILGQGPKLLIQFQNNGVVDDSQLPKDRFSAERLKGVDSTLKIQPAKLEDSAVYLCASSSLDRATNEKLFFGSGTQLSVL.

V and J are TRBV7-3 and TRBJ2-1, with 9 bases fitting TRBD1. The CDR3 length is 14 residues. The V and J ends lost 4 bases and 8 bases, in that order; junction bases with no gene match: 6. The germline V gene has CDR1 SGHTA and CDR2 FQGTGA. DNA of the CDR3: TGTGCCAGCAGCTCACAGTGGACAGGGGATGAGCAGTTCTTC. Its translation: CASSSQWTGDEQFF.

V gene TRBV18 combines with J gene TRBJ1-1, with D perhaps matching TRBD1 (5 bases). V was clipped by 2 bases and J by 5 bases, with 9 bases between them. This CDR3 has 13 amino acids. Per the germline V gene, CDR1 is KGHSH and CDR2 is LQKENI. The DNA for the CDR3 is TGTGCCAGCTCACCAATGACAGAGACTGAAGCTTTCTTT. It specifies CASSPMTETEAFF.

CDR3 region: CASSTLGGARDSPLHF. CDR3 nucleotides: TGTGCCAGCAGCACACTAGGGGGGGCGCGAGATTCACCCCTCCACTTT. This sequence joins TRBV11-2 and TRBJ1-6; a possible D gene is TRBD1 (6 bases). The CDR3 consists of 16 residues. The germline CDR1 and CDR2 sequences are SGHAT and FQNNGV. V was clipped by 5 bases and J by 8 bases, with 19 bases between them.

CDR3 amino acids: CASSDGQTFYNEQFF. CDR3 nucleotide sequence: TGTGCCAGCAGTGACGGACAGACATTCTACAATGAGCAGTTCTTC. The chain joins TRBV6-1 to TRBJ2-1; D may be TRBD1 (6 bases). CDR1 is MNHNS, CDR2 SASEGT, per germline. The ends were cut back, 3 bases at V and 3 bases at J, with 12 bases in the middle. This CDR3 region has 15 residues.

The chain has TRBV28 and TRBJ2-3; TRBD1 agrees at 8 bases. Germline values: CDR1 MDHEN, CDR2 SYDVKM. With 5 bases clipped from V and 0 bases from J, the junction kept 4 bases outside the gene matches. This CDR3 is built from 15 residues. The CDR3 DNA reads as TGTGCCAGCAGTCCCGGACAGGGTAGCACAGATACGCAGTATTTT. Translation gives CASSPGQGSTDTQYF.

The rearrangement uses TRBV7-2 and TRBJ2-7, with 8 bases matching TRBD1. Losses at the gene ends were 2 bases for V and 0 bases for J; bases not matched to a gene: 12. Germline V gene sequence: CDR1 SGHTA, CDR2 FQGNSA. The CDR3 is made up of 18 amino acids. In DNA form, the CDR3 reads TGTGCCAGCAGCTTAATCCAGGGGTGGACAGGGAGCTCCTACGAGCAGTACTTC. Encoded protein: CASSLIQGWTGSSYEQYF. The whole variable domain, filled in from reference TRBV7-2 and TRBJ2-7, reads GAGVSQSPSNKVTEKGKDVELRCDPISGHTALYWYRQSLGQGLEFLIYFQGNSAPDKSGLPSDRFSAERTGGSVSTLTIQRTQQEDSAVYLCASSLIQGWTGSSYEQYFGPGTRLTVT.

This sequence joins TRBV28 and TRBJ2-3; TRBD1 matches at 9 bases. Per the germline V gene, CDR1 is MDHEN and CDR2 is SYDVKM. Germline trimming cut 6 bases from V and 5 bases from J; bases unmatched to any gene: 6. CDR3 length: 14 residues. CDR3 sequence reads: CASREQGAKDTQYF. The CDR3 region has the DNA TGTGCCAGCAGAGAACAGGGGGCAAAAGATACGCAGTATTTT.

V gene TRBV27 combines with J gene TRBJ2-1; TRBD2 matches 12 bases. V shed 6 bases and J 6 bases; nucleotides not matched to a gene: 24. There are 21 residues in the CDR3. Germline V lookup: CDR1 MNHEY, CDR2 SMNVEV (reference sequence). The CDR3 DNA reads as TGTGCCAGCAGCTCCCGTGACCGGAACCCCCATCTAGCGGGAGGGCCCAATGAGCAGTTCTTC. This codes for CASSSRDRNPHLAGGPNEQFF.

This rearrangement joins TRBV15 to TRBJ1-1; 7 bases are shared with TRBD1. The CDR3 has 11 residues. V lost 9 bases to trimming and J lost 11 bases; unmatched junction nucleotides: 9. Germline V gives CDR1 LNHNV, CDR2 YYDKDF (reference sequence). CDR3: CATRIQGRAFF. The CDR3 region has the DNA TGTGCCACAAGGATACAGGGGAGGGCTTTCTTT.